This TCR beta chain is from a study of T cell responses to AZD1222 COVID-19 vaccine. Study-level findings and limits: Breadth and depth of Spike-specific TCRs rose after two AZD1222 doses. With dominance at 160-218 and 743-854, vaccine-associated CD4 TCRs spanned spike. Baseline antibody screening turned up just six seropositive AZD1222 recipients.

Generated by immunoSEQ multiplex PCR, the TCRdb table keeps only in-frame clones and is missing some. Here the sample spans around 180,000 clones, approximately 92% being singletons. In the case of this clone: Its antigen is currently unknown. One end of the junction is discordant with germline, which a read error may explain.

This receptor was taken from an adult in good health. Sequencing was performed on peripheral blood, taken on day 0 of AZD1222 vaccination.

DNA of the CDR3: TGTGCCAGCAGCTTATGGGGGGGGCCAGCTTTCTTT. Its protein is CASSLWGGPAFF. The chain uses TRBV27 and TRBJ1-1; perhaps TRBD1 as D (6 bases). The CDR3 contains 12 residues. CDR1 and CDR2 from the germline V gene are MNHEY and SMNVEV (reference sequence).